This TCR beta chain comes out of a study of cytomegalovirus exposure and HLA in healthy donors. Whole-study results and caveats: The study labeled around 160 TCR beta chains cytomegalovirus-associated.

On this clone: Its antigen is not identified.

Germline assignment: CDR1 GTSNPN and CDR2 SVGIG (reference sequence). The V segment lost 4 bases and the J segment 5 bases; nucleotides outside the gene matches: 9. The CDR3 has 14 amino acids. Primers: 60 Vbeta forward and 13 Jbeta reverse. Repertoires were generated with immunoSEQ multiplex PCR, while TCRdb's copy carries only in-frame clones and drops some. The data show 110,000 to 150,000 clones, roughly 75% seen once. The V gene is TRBV30, the J gene TRBJ1-1; 8 bases are shared with TRBD1. This receptor was obtained from a middle-aged man in good health and CMV-seronegative. The sequencing input was PBMCs. CDR3 nucleotide sequence: TGTGCCTGGATACGGTACAGGGGGAGAACTGAAGCTTTCTTT. Translation gives CAWIRYRGRTEAFF.